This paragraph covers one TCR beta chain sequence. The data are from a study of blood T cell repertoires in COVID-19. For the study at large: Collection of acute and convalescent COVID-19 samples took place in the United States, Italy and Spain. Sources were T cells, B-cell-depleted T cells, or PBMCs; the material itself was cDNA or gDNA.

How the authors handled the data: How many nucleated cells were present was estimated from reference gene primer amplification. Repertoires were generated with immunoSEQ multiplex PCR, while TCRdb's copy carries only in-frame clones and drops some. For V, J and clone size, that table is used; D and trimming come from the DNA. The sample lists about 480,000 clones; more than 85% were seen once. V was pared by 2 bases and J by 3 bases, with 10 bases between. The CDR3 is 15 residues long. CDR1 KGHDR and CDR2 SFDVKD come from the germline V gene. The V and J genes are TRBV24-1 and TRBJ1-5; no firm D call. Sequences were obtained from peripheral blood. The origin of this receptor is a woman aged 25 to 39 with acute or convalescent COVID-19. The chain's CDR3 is CATSDSSRLNQPQHF. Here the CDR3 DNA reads TGTGCCACCAGTGATTCCTCCAGACTCAATCAGCCCCAGCATTTT.